One T cell receptor beta chain is described in this entry. This sample was included in a study of blood T cell repertoires in COVID-19. About the research overall: From the United States, Italy and Spain came samples of acute and convalescent COVID-19. In each case, the material was cDNA or gDNA derived from T cells, B-cell-depleted T cells, or PBMCs.

Original analysis: The authors estimated nucleated cell counts from reference gene primer amplification. This table comes from immunoSEQ multiplex PCR, and its TCRdb copy is limited to in-frame clones, with some not included. That table gives V, J and clone size, and the DNA gave D and trimming. The profile covers approximately 180,000 clones, with approximately 73% appearing a single time and less than 20% taken by the ten largest. This CDR3 has 16 residues. The germline V gene encodes CDR1 MNHNS and CDR2 SASEGT. The ends lost 4 bases at V and 1 base at J; junction bases unmatched: 6. Participant-given clinical history determined each cohort assignment.

V is TRBV6-1 and J is TRBJ1-5, with TRBD1 matching over 8 bases. The receptor was isolated from a woman between 45 and 65 years old with acute COVID-19. The source material was PBMCs or T cells enriched from blood (not recorded which). The CDR3 loop is CASSGGTGGSNQPQHF. The CDR3 coding sequence is TGTGCCAGCAGTGGCGGAACAGGGGGGAGCAATCAGCCCCAGCATTTT.